The source of this T cell receptor beta chain is a study of blood T cell repertoires in COVID-19. Authors' analysis steps: Amplification of reference gene primers was used by the study to estimate nucleated cell counts. Assay used: immunoSEQ multiplex PCR; TCRdb lists only in-frame clones, some missing. V and J calls and clone size are copied from that table; D and trimming were computed from the DNA. The table includes hundreds of thousands of clones, 85% to 90% detected once. The CDR3 contains 13 residues. Germline V gives CDR1 GTSNPN, CDR2 SVGIG (reference sequence). With 0 bases removed from V and 6 bases from J, the gap between germline ends came to 11 bases.

This clonotype was sampled from a woman aged 18-30 years with acute or convalescent COVID-19. The genes are TRBV30 and TRBJ1-1; tentatively, D is TRBD1 (5 bases). The sample comprised peripheral blood. CDR3 sequence: CAWSVSGIPEAFF. The DNA for the CDR3 is TGTGCCTGGAGTGTTTCAGGGATCCCTGAAGCTTTCTTT.